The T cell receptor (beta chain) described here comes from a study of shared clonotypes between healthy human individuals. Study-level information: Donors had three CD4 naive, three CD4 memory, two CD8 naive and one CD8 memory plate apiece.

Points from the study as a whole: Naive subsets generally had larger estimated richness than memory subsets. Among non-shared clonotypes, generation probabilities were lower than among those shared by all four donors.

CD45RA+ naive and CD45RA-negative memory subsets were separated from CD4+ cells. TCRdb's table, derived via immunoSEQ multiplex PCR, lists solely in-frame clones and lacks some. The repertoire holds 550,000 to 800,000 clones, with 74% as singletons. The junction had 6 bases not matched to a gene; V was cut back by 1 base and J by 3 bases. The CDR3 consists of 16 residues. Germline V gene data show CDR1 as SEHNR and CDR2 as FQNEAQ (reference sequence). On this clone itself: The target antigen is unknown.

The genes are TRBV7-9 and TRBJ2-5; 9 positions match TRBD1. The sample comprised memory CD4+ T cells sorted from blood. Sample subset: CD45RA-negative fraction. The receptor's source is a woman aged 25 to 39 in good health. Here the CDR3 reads CASSLGTGELKETQYF. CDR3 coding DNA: TGTGCCAGCAGCTTAGGGACAGGGGAACTTAAAGAGACCCAGTACTTC.